The 21 T cell receptor beta chains reported below all come from one sample, sequenced in a study of PD-L1 blockade in urothelial cancer. TCRdb keeps only in-frame clones here, not all; method: immunoSEQ multiplex PCR. The table shows about 49,000 clones, with 87% occurring only once. Specimen: PBMCs, collected around atezolizumab (anti-PD-L1) treatment. The source is a man aged 55-75 years with urothelial cancer.

The chain has TRBV7-2 and TRBJ2-1; 9 bases line up with TRBD2. Germline assignment: CDR1 SGHTA and CDR2 FQGNSA. The CDR3 loop spans 17 amino acids. The trim removed 5 bases at V and 7 bases at J, leaving 15 bases unmatched. The chain's CDR3 is CASSPGRERGAWNEQFF. CDR3 coding DNA: TGTGCCAGCAGCCCCGGCCGGGAGCGGGGGGCCTGGAATGAGCAGTTCTTC.

The gene calls are TRBV5-1 and TRBJ2-7; D perhaps matches TRBD2 (6 bases). Between the trimmed V and J ends, which lost 2 bases and 1 base, there was a span of 13 bases. This CDR3 is built from 15 residues. The germline V gene has CDR1 SGHRS and CDR2 YFSETQ. The CDR3 nucleotides read TGCGCCAGCAGCTTCCCTGGGACTGAATCCTACGAGCAGTACTTC. It encodes CASSFPGTESYEQYF.

V usage is TRBV9 and J usage is TRBJ1-1; D remains unclear. CDR1 is SGDLS, CDR2 YYNGEE, per germline. CDR3 length: 13 amino acids. Trimming left V 1 base short and J 0 bases short, with 4 bases between. For the CDR3, the DNA is TGTGCCAGCAGCGTATCCTTGAACACTGAAGCTTTCTTT. This codes for CASSVSLNTEAFF.

The J gene is TRBJ2-7, the V gene TRBV28, with no clear D. Germline CDR1 reads MDHEN; CDR2 reads SYDVKM. The V end was cut by 2 bases, the J end by 7 bases, with 9 bases between. This CDR3 region has 12 residues. CDR3 bases: TGTGCCAGCAGTTTAACCCAACGGGAGCAGTACTTC. Its protein product is CASSLTQREQYF.

A single count supports this clone. The chain links TRBV30 to TRBJ2-5; possible D gene TRBD2, 7 bases. Germline V gene sequence: CDR1 GTSNPN, CDR2 SVGIG (reference sequence). With 3 bases removed from V and 9 bases from J, the gap between germline ends came to 17 bases. This CDR3 region has 13 residues. CDR3 in amino acids: CAWSGGQSRAQYF. CDR3 nucleotide sequence: TGTGCCTGGAGCGGGGGGCAGTCTCGGGCCCAGTACTTC.

The V call is TRBV28, the J call TRBJ1-2; unclear D gene. Trimming pared 8 bases from V and 0 bases from J, leaving 7 bases between. Germline values: CDR1 MDHEN, CDR2 SYDVKM. The CDR3 has 12 residues. This CDR3 reads CASEGTNYGYTF. The CDR3 DNA reads TGTGCCAGCGAGGGTACTAACTATGGCTACACCTTC.

This chain uses TRBV6-1 with TRBJ2-7; TRBD1 agrees at 11 bases. The CDR3 contains 14 residues. Losses at the gene ends were 7 bases for V and 2 bases for J; bases not matched to a gene: 4. In germline, CDR1 is MNHNS, CDR2 SASEGT. The CDR3 spells CASTWTGGPYEQYF. DNA of the CDR3: TGTGCCAGCACCTGGACAGGGGGCCCCTACGAGCAGTACTTC.

CDR3 nucleotides: TGTGCCTGGAGTGCCAGGGGGCGCGGGAACACTGAAGCTTTCTTT. Its protein is CAWSARGRGNTEAFF. The V call is TRBV30, the J call TRBJ1-1; TRBD1 matches at 8 bases. V was clipped by 1 base and J by 1 base; unmatched bases: 5. The CDR3 consists of 15 residues. The V gene's germline CDR1 is GTSNPN and CDR2 SVGIG (reference sequence).

This clone has only one observation. The chain combines TRBV30 with TRBJ1-1, with no clear D. The CDR3 extends over 14 amino acids. The V end was cut by 3 bases, the J end by 1 base, with 12 bases between. Looked up from germline, CDR1 is GTSNPN and CDR2 is SVGIG (reference sequence). In DNA, the CDR3 is TGTGCCTGGAGCCCCGGAGAACAGAACACTGAAGCTTTCTTT. Its protein product is CAWSPGEQNTEAFF.

The chain uses TRBV9 and TRBJ1-1; D may be TRBD1 (5 bases). The CDR3 consists of 15 residues. The germline gives CDR1 SGDLS, CDR2 YYNGEE. The V and J ends lost 2 bases and 0 bases respectively, with 11 bases between them. DNA for the CDR3: TGTGCCAGCAGCGTGGACGGGACTCTGAACACTGAAGCTTTCTTT. Amino acids: CASSVDGTLNTEAFF.

The chain links TRBV11-3 to TRBJ2-2; possible D gene TRBD1, 5 bases. This CDR3 comprises 15 residues. The V gene lost 0 bases and the J gene lost 5 bases, with 10 bases spanning the gap. CDR1 SGHNT and CDR2 YENEEA come from the germline V gene. The CDR3 DNA follows: TGTGCCAGCAGCTTAGAAGGGGCGAGAACCGGGGAGCTGTTTTTT. Residues: CASSLEGARTGELFF. Complete variable domain (other parts from reference TRBV11-3 and TRBJ2-2): EAGVVQSPRYKIIEKKQPVAFWCNPISGHNTLYWYLQNLGQGPELLIRYENEEAVDDSQLPKDRFSAERLKGVDSTLKIQPAELGDSAVYLCASSLEGARTGELFFGEGSRLTVL.

The chain is built from TRBV7-9 and TRBJ2-5; 10 bases are shared with TRBD2. Germline V gene data show CDR1 as SEHNR and CDR2 as FQNEAQ (reference sequence). This CDR3 contains 16 residues. With V trimmed by 3 bases and J by 2 bases, 6 bases remained unmatched. DNA of the CDR3: TGTGCCAGCAGCTTTGGACTAGCGGCTATACAAGAGACCCAGTACTTC. This encodes CASSFGLAAIQETQYF.

V is TRBV7-3 and J is TRBJ2-2; perhaps TRBD2 as D (7 bases). The CDR3 has 20 amino acids. Germline V gene lookup returns CDR1 SGHTA and CDR2 FQGTGA. Trimming cost V 2 bases and J 1 base, with 23 bases left between them. CDR3 region: CASSLEVVGGRFVNTGELFF. The CDR3 DNA is TGTGCCAGCAGCTTAGAGGTGGTGGGGGGGCGATTCGTGAACACCGGGGAGCTGTTTTTT. Combining the CDR3 with reference TRBV7-3 and TRBJ2-2 gives the whole variable domain GAGVSQTPSNKVTEKGKYVELRCDPISGHTALYWYRQSLGQGPEFLIYFQGTGAADDSGLPNDRFFAVRPEGSVSTLKIQRTERGDSAVYLCASSLEVVGGRFVNTGELFFGEGSRLTVL.

The CDR3 sequence: CSVWDRASGNTIYF. The CDR3 DNA follows: TGCAGCGTTTGGGACAGGGCCTCTGGAAACACCATATATTTT. This chain uses TRBV29-1 with TRBJ1-3; 9 positions match TRBD1. There are 14 residues in the CDR3. CDR1 is SQVTM, CDR2 ANQGSEA, per germline. Germline trimming cut 5 bases from V and 0 bases from J; bases unmatched to any gene: 2.

The chain uses TRBV19 and TRBJ1-5; TRBD1 aligns across 8 bases. There are 16 residues in the CDR3. CDR1 and CDR2 from the germline V gene are LNHDA and SQIVND (reference sequence). Trimming removed 6 bases from V and 0 bases from J; junction bases left unmatched: 7. The CDR3 DNA sequence: TGTGCCAGTAGCCCGGACAGGGCCTATAGCAATCAGCCCCAGCATTTT. Protein: CASSPDRAYSNQPQHF.

The table lists this clone with a count of one. The chain employs TRBV7-9 and TRBJ2-7, with 8 bases fitting TRBD1. CDR3 length: 15 residues. Germline CDR1 and CDR2: SEHNR and FQNEAQ (reference sequence). The junction had 9 bases not matched to a gene; V was cut back by 5 bases and J by 3 bases. CDR3 in amino acids: CASSLTRDRSYEQYF. CDR3 coding DNA: TGTGCCAGCAGCCTCACCCGGGACAGGAGCTACGAGCAGTACTTC.

The CDR3 region is CASSDQISGNTIYF. CDR3 nucleotides: TGTGCCAGCAGTGATCAGATCTCTGGAAACACCATATATTTT. The rearrangement uses TRBV25-1 and TRBJ1-3; D uncertain. CDR1 is MGHDK, CDR2 SYGVNS, per germline. The ends were cut back, 3 bases at V and 0 bases at J, with 6 bases in the middle. This CDR3 has 14 residues.

The CDR3 bases are TGCGCCAGCAGCGAGGTACAGGGGGCGGGGACTGAAGCTTTCTTT. It encodes CASSEVQGAGTEAFF. The chain couples TRBV5-1 to TRBJ1-1; the match to TRBD1 covers 9 bases. J lost 5 bases, V lost 4 bases, and 9 bases had no gene match. This CDR3 contains 15 residues. Germline CDR1 is SGHRS and CDR2 is YFSETQ.

The chain links TRBV5-6 to TRBJ2-1, with TRBD1 identical over 10 bases. CDR1 and CDR2 from the germline V gene are SGHDT and YYEEEE. This CDR3 is built from 15 residues. V lost 3 bases, J lost 4 bases, and 4 bases stayed unmatched. The CDR3 DNA is TGTGCCAGCAGCTGGGACAGGGGATTTTACAATGAGCAGTTCTTC. Protein product: CASSWDRGFYNEQFF.

V gene TRBV4-3 combines with J gene TRBJ1-1; 8 positions agree with TRBD1. J was trimmed by 10 bases and V by 5 bases; bases with no gene match: 9. The V gene's germline CDR1 is LGHNA and CDR2 YSLEER. CDR3 length equals 13 residues. The CDR3 reads CASSDNQGARAFF. The CDR3 DNA sequence: TGCGCCAGCAGCGACAACCAGGGGGCGCGAGCTTTCTTT.

This rearrangement joins TRBV7-8 to TRBJ1-5; tentative D call: TRBD1 (5 bases). Trimming removed 5 bases from V and 6 bases from J, with 17 bases in between. CDR1 is SGHVS and CDR2 is FQNEAQ in the germline V gene. The CDR3 consists of 15 residues. The chain's CDR3 is CASSPRQGGIQPQHF. For the CDR3, the DNA is TGTGCCAGCAGCCCCCGGCAGGGTGGAATTCAGCCCCAGCATTTT. Variable domain in full (rest from reference TRBV7-8 and TRBJ1-5): GAGVSQSPRYKVAKRGQDVALRCDPISGHVSLFWYQQALGQGPEFLTYFQNEAQLDKSGLPSDRFFAERPEGSVSTLKIQRTQQEDSAVYLCASSPRQGGIQPQHFGDGTRLSIL.